This T cell receptor beta chain is from a study of early T cells in non-severe SARS-CoV-2 infection. Study summary: The chains were unpaired, and the sequenced material was bulk RNA from unsorted whole blood.

This clonotype was seen more than once but under ten times. No antigen is known for it. Individual cDNA molecules were tagged with unique molecular identifiers, the study reported. TCRdb analysed the 5' RACE reads with MiXCR anew, one entry per CDR3 protein. The table has roughly 90,000 distinct CDR3 sequences, about 15% seen once. Points from the study as a whole: VDJdb matching favored anti-spike CD8 responses, missing private and CD4 specificities.

This CDR3 contains 15 residues. Germline-derived CDR1 and CDR2 are LNHDA and SQIVND (reference sequence). Trimming took off 5 bases at V and 3 bases at J, with 15 bases between the two ends. The chain is built from TRBV19 and TRBJ2-3; D might be TRBD2 (5 bases). Sequencing input: whole blood. This TCR was sampled from an adult who was a healthcare worker with PCR-confirmed SARS-CoV-2 infection or an uninfected control (not recorded which). CDR3 in DNA: TGTGCCAGTAGTGAGCTTCGACTAAGAACAGATACGCAGTATTTT. Protein: CASSELRLRTDTQYF.